This TCR beta chain is drawn from a study of blood T cells in healthy people across ages. Study-wide results and limits: Donor CMV status, an unknown factor, possibly confounded changes in expanded clonotypes.

A remark on this clonotype: Antigen: not known.

Germline V gene lookup returns CDR1 LGHDT and CDR2 YNNKEL (reference sequence). V was pared by 4 bases and J by 5 bases, with 8 bases of the junction left unmatched. The CDR3 covers 16 residues. Researchers report isolating at least 6 million PBMCs per sample. A sample-barcoded 5' primer and a J-beta primer mix were used in a second PCR of roughly 6 to 12 cycles. A template-switch adaptor that had 12 random nucleotides put a tag on each cDNA molecule. TCRdb passed the 5' RACE reads through MiXCR, listing each CDR3 protein once. Among about 1.7 million distinct CDR3 sequences listed, 28% were seen once.

The rearrangement links TRBV3-1 to TRBJ2-7, with 13 bases that match TRBD2. The sequence was obtained from a woman in her 30s in good health. Sequencing was done on a sample of blood. CDR3 loop: CASSLYGLAGVDEQYF. CDR3 coding DNA: TGTGCCAGCAGCCTCTATGGACTAGCGGGGGTGGACGAGCAGTACTTC.